What follows describes a single TCR beta chain. This clonotype has only a few counts. The antigen this receptor binds is unknown. Per-base quality was not reported, and no clone a single base away is much larger than it. TCR beta VDJ combination and CDR3 sequence profiling used genomic DNA as the template. An Illumina HiSeq 2000 was used for TCR repertoire sequencing. Per the source publication's procedure: Repertoire assessment relied on Simpson's diversity index, CDR3 size and DJ length profiles, and TRBV/TRBJ rearrangement plots. The most abundant DNA sequence in the deep sequencing data was defined as the immunodominant clone. CDR3 amino acid sequences were screened for sharing across subjects and were compared with published repertoires and the VDJdb database. TCRdb itself trimmed the public reads at Q25 with fastp, ran MiXCR and retained productive beta chains. For every CDR3 protein sequence, its rows merge into one entry that carries the most common genes and DNA. TCRdb, not the original authors, processed these V and J calls. This sample comprises fewer than 150,000 distinct CDR3 sequences, 48% of them detected only once. 2% to 3% of the sample rests with the top ten.

This sample is drawn from a study of CD8+CD57+ T cells in acquired aplastic anemia (dated by TCRdb to between 2018 and 2020). Regarding the research as a whole: DNA extracted from sorted CD4+ and CD8+ cells had a mean of roughly 3 ug, with a range of roughly 0.17 to 30 ug. Healthy donor samples averaged roughly 10 million reads for CD4+ and roughly 11 million for CD8+ cells. Paper-wide results and their limitations: About 28 CD8+ CDR3 sequences were found in both patients and controls but appeared to be highly expressed in patients and within the immunodominant clones of the patients. CD8+ Simpson's diversity did not differ significantly between patients and healthy controls (P=0.060).

The junction shows trimming of 9 bases on V and 5 bases on J, and the gene matches do not reach 7 bases of it. Its CDR3 holds 14 amino acids, cysteine through phenylalanine. Only the CDR3 portion is preserved as DNA: 42 bases, with reading frame beginning at the first base. The germline V gene gives CDR1 as MNHNS and CDR2 as SASEGT. The study deep-sequenced TCR repertoires of sorted CD4+ and CD8+ blood T cells from severe aplastic anemia patients and healthy subjects. Ficoll-Paque density gradient centrifugation was used to isolate peripheral blood mononuclear cells. Before DNA was extracted, CD4+ and CD8+ T cells were sorted using either FACS or magnetic beads.

The chain links TRBV6-1 with TRBJ2-2, and 9 junctional nucleotides match TRBD1. This TCR came from a human donor in good health, serving as a control. Input material: sorted CD4+, CD8+, or CD8+CD57+ T cells (not recorded which) from PBMCs. This receptor carries the CDR3 CASLDRGLTGELFF. Read as DNA, the sequence is TGTGCCAGTTTGGACAGGGGCTTGACCGGGGAGCTGTTTTTT.